The 9 T cell receptor beta chains given below trace back to one sample, sequenced in a study of tumor-infiltrating lymphocytes in primary liver carcinoma. Co-extracting RNA and DNA was done with about 17-31 mg of unsorted bulk tissue as input. The input was 450 to 500 ng total RNA; TCR beta cDNA was made from it with a constant-region primer. Generation of the TCR beta libraries relied on three nested multiplex PCR rounds using slightly modified ARM-PCR. A C-beta reverse primer and TRBV1-TRBV30 forward primers served in each of the first two PCR rounds, at about 10 cycles apiece. MiXCR, run by TCRdb on the multiplex PCR reads, gives a single entry per CDR3 protein. In the table there are approximately 110,000 distinct CDR3 sequences, 55% to 75% of which are singletons. What was sequenced was liver tumor tissue from sampling region 3. Subset described: tumor region T3, left-lateral pole. These TCRs come from a woman aged 55-70 years with primary liver carcinoma and hepatitis B virus infection.

This clonotype was detected ten times or more. This chain uses TRBV12-3 or TRBV12-4 with TRBJ2-2; D is uncertain. The CDR3 is made up of 14 amino acids. Trimming left V 0 bases short and J 6 bases short, with 8 bases between. The CDR3 is CASSLARESGELFF. In nucleotides, the CDR3 is TGTGCCAGCAGTTTAGCCCGTGAATCCGGGGAGCTGTTTTTT.

This clonotype came up a few times. The genes are TRBV11-1 and TRBJ2-6, with D possibly being TRBD2 (6 bases). Trimming pared 5 bases from V and 3 bases from J, leaving 11 bases between. This CDR3 is 15 amino acids long. From germline, CDR1 is SGHAT and CDR2 FQDESV (reference sequence). The CDR3 loop reads CASSPSGVGANVLTF. For the CDR3, the DNA is TGTGCCAGCAGCCCATCGGGGGTTGGGGCCAACGTCCTGACTTTC.

Comment on this clonotype: Mismatch with germline at one junction end may stem from a read error. The chain employs TRBV11-2 and TRBJ2-2; 9 nucleotides agree with TRBD1. CDR1 and CDR2 from the germline V gene are SGHAT and FQNNGV. The CDR3 sequence is 15 residues long. This CDR3 is CASTLGQGYTGELLF. The CDR3 DNA reads TGTGCCAGCACCTTGGGACAGGGATACACCGGGGAGCTGTTATTT.

CDR3 DNA: TGTGCCAGCTCACCAGGGCAAGGAGACTACGAGCAGTACTTC. Translated, it gives CASSPGQGDYEQYF. The chain uses TRBV18 and TRBJ2-7; D call uncertain. CDR1 and CDR2 (germline): KGHSH, LQKENI. The germline V and J ends were trimmed by 2 bases and 3 bases, with 11 bases remaining between them. The CDR3 runs to 14 residues.

About this clonotype itself: This may be a read error, as it is one base from a much larger clone. The chain couples TRBV30 to TRBJ1-2; D is unclear. The length of the CDR3 is 13 residues. Germline CDR1 and CDR2: GTSNPN and SVGIG (reference sequence). The CDR3 DNA reads as TGTACCTGGAGTGTACGAAGTAACTATGGCTACACCTTC. Protein product: CTWSVRSNYGYTF. The whole variable domain, filled in from reference TRBV30 and TRBJ1-2, reads SQTIHQWPATLVQPVGSPLSLECTVEGTSNPNLYWYRQAAGRGLQLLFYSVGIGQISSEVPQNLSASRPQDRQFILSSKKLLLSDSGFYLCTWSVRSNYGYTFGSGTRLTVV.

As for this clonotype: This may stem from a read error, because a much larger clone lies one nucleotide away. The chain is built from TRBV7-9 and TRBJ2-5; the match to TRBD2 covers 9 bases. This CDR3 contains 17 residues. The V and J ends lost 7 bases and 7 bases, in that order; junction bases with no gene match: 19. Looked up from germline, CDR1 is SEHNR and CDR2 is FQNEAQ (reference sequence). CDR3 protein: CASNHTRTSVPGGTQYF. The CDR3 nucleotides read TGTGCCAGCAACCACACGAGGACTAGCGTTCCAGGGGGGACCCAGTACTTC.

This clonotype was recorded many times. The CDR3 DNA follows: TGCAGCGCTATAGTTACTGAAGCTTTCTTT. Translating gives CSAIVTEAFF. The gene calls are TRBV29-1 and TRBJ1-1, with D uncertain. V was cut by 7 bases and J by 5 bases, with 8 bases left in between. CDR3 length equals 10 residues. Looked up from germline, CDR1 is SQVTM and CDR2 is ANQGSEA. The whole variable domain, remainder taken from reference TRBV29-1 and TRBJ1-1, is SAVISQKPSRDICQRGTSLTIQCQVDSQVTMMFWYRQQPGQSLTLIATANQGSEATYESGFVIDKFPISRPNLTFSTLTVSNMSPEDSSIYLCSAIVTEAFFGQGTRLTVV.

Ten or more counts support this clonotype. The chain combines TRBV12-3 or TRBV12-4 with TRBJ2-1; perhaps TRBD2 as D (5 bases). Trimming removed 5 bases at V and 3 bases at J, with 8 bases between. This CDR3 is built from 13 residues. The CDR3 is CASSTDYYNEQFF. CDR3 nucleotide sequence: TGTGCCAGCAGTACTGACTACTACAATGAGCAGTTCTTC.

Comment on this clonotype: This sequence may be a read error, since a much larger clone differs from it by one base. The chain employs TRBV5-1 and TRBJ2-7; TRBD1 agrees at 10 bases. V was pared by 2 bases and J by 3 bases, with 5 bases of the junction left unmatched. This CDR3 is built from 15 residues. CDR1 SGHRS and CDR2 YFSETQ come from the germline V gene. The CDR3 DNA reads TGCGCCAGCAGCTTAGTGACAGGGGGCCTCTACGAGCAGTACTTC. Translating it yields CASSLVTGGLYEQYF. Complete variable domain (other parts from reference TRBV5-1 and TRBJ2-7): KAGVTQTPRYLIKTRGQQVTLSCSPISGHRSVSWYQQTPGQGLQFLFEYFSETQRNKGNFPGRFSGRQFSNSRSEMNVSTLELGDSALYLCASSLVTGGLYEQYFGPGTRLTVT.